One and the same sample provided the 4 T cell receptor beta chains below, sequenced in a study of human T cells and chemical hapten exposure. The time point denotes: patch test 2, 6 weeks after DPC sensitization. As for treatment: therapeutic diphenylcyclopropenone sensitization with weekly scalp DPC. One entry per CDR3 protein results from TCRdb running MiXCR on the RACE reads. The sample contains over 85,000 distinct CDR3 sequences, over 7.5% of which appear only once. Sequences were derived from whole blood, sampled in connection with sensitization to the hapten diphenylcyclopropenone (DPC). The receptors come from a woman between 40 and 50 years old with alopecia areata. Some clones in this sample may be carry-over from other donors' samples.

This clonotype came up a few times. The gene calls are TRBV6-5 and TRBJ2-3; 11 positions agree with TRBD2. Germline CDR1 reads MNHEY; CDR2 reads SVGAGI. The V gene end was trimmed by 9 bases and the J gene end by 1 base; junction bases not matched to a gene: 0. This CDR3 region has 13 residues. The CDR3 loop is CARLAGGTDTQYF. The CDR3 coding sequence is TGTGCCAGACTAGCGGGAGGCACAGATACGCAGTATTTT.

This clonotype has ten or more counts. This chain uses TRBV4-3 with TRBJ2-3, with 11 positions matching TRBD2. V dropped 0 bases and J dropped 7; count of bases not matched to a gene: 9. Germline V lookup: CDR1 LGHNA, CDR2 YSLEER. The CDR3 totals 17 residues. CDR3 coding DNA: TGCGCCAGCAGCCAAGACCGGACTAGCGGGTCTTTGCATACGCAGTATTTT. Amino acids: CASSQDRTSGSLHTQYF.

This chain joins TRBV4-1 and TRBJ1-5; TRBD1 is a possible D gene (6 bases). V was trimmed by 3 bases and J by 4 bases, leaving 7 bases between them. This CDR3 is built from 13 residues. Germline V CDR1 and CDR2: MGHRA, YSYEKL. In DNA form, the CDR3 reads TGCGCCAGCAGCCAGGACAGTAATCAGCCCCAGCATTTT. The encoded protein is CASSQDSNQPQHF.

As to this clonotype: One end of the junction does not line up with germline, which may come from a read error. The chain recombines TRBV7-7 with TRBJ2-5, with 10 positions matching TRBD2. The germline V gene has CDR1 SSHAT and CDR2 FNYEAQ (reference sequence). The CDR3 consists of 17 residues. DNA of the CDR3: TGTGCTAGCAGCTCGGGGGTACTAGCGGGATGGAGAGAGACCCAGTACTTC. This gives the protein CASSSGVLAGWRETQYF.